Each of the 16 T cell receptor beta chains below was sequenced from the same sample in a study of HIV-infected patients and healthy controls. TCRdb re-analysed the 5' RACE reads in MiXCR, keeping a single row per CDR3 protein. This table has around 64,000 distinct CDR3 sequences, about 15% appearing once. The specimen sequenced was CD4+ T cells from blood. The origin of the receptors is a human donor in good health.

The V gene is TRBV14, the J gene TRBJ2-1; 9 nucleotides line up with TRBD2. This CDR3 is 15 amino acids long. Trimming cost V 2 bases and J 7 bases; bases outside gene matches: 6. From germline, CDR1 is SGHDN and CDR2 FVKESK. DNA of the CDR3: TGTGCCAGCAGCCAACGACTAGCGGAAACAAATGAGCAGTTCTTC. It yields the protein CASSQRLAETNEQFF.

The chain combines TRBV12-3 or TRBV12-4 with TRBJ2-7; 8 positions agree with TRBD1. V gave up 3 bases and J gave up 2 bases; unmatched junction bases: 3. This CDR3 has 14 amino acids. The CDR3 sequence is CASSFQQGAYEQYF. The CDR3 coding sequence is TGTGCCAGCAGTTTCCAACAGGGGGCCTACGAGCAGTACTTC.

This clonotype was found a few times. The chain recombines TRBV6-1 with TRBJ2-1; possibly TRBD2 for D (6 bases). Trimming removed 3 bases at V and 3 bases at J, with 9 bases between. Germline-derived CDR1 and CDR2 are MNHNS and SASEGT. The CDR3 runs to 14 residues. CDR3 sequence reads: CASSDGTRYNEQFF. Written as DNA, the CDR3 is TGTGCCAGCAGTGACGGGACTCGCTACAATGAGCAGTTCTTC.

This clonotype was recorded at least ten times. The chain uses TRBV27 and TRBJ2-2; maybe TRBD2 (6 bases). The germline CDR1 and CDR2 sequences are MNHEY and SMNVEV (reference sequence). The CDR3 consists of 14 residues. V was clipped by 0 bases and J by 7 bases, with 9 bases between them. The DNA for the CDR3 is TGTGCCAGCAGTTTATCAAGGGAGGTCGGGGAGCTGTTTTTT. It specifies CASSLSREVGELFF.

This clonotype was counted only a few times. The chain uses TRBV3-1 and TRBJ2-3, with 7 bases aligning to TRBD2. This CDR3 is built from 16 residues. V lost 2 bases, J lost 4 bases, and 9 bases stayed unmatched. Germline CDR1 and CDR2: LGHDT and YNNKEL (reference sequence). CDR3 residues: CASSQTHSGGADTQYF. In nucleotides, the CDR3 is TGTGCCAGCAGCCAAACCCATTCGGGAGGCGCAGATACGCAGTATTTT.

This clonotype was counted at least ten times. The V call is TRBV27, the J call TRBJ2-3; D is unclear. V gave up 4 bases and J gave up 5 bases, with 7 bases separating them. This CDR3 is 12 amino acids long. The germline V gene has CDR1 MNHEY and CDR2 SMNVEV (reference sequence). CDR3 loop: CASSSGGDTQYF. The CDR3 nucleotides are TGTGCCAGCAGTTCCGGCGGAGATACGCAGTATTTT.

The rearrangement links TRBV20-1 to TRBJ2-3; maybe TRBD2 (5 bases). Germline loops: CDR1 DFQATT, CDR2 SNEGSKA (reference sequence). There are 16 residues in the CDR3. Trimming removed 1 base from V and 4 bases from J, with 18 bases in between. CDR3 in amino acids: CSARVLLDFIPDTQYF. Written as DNA, the CDR3 is TGCAGTGCTAGAGTCTTACTAGATTTTATTCCAGATACGCAGTATTTT.

The rearrangement links TRBV12-3 or TRBV12-4 to TRBJ1-6; no clear D. CDR3 length: 15 amino acids. V lost 6 bases and J 8 bases, leaving 17 bases between the germline ends. CDR3 in DNA: TGTGCCAGCAGCCCCCTCGGGCAGAATTATTCACCCCTCCACTTT. This gives the protein CASSPLGQNYSPLHF.

This clonotype was recorded many times. V usage is TRBV25-1 and J usage is TRBJ1-4; D is unresolved. Germline lookup yields CDR1 MGHDK and CDR2 SYGVNS. This CDR3 comprises 13 residues. V was pared by 7 bases and J by 7 bases, with 13 bases between. CDR3 DNA: TGTGCCAGCACTGGACGGGAACTTGAAAAACTGTTTTTT. Protein sequence: CASTGRELEKLFF. Filled out from reference TRBV25-1 and TRBJ1-4, the complete variable domain reads EADIYQTPRYLVIGTGKKITLECSQTMGHDKMYWYQQDPGMELHLIHYSYGVNSTEKGDLSSESTVSRIRTEHFPLTLESARPSHTSQYLCASTGRELEKLFFGSGTQLSVL.

A few counts support this clonotype. The genes are TRBV6-6 and TRBJ1-5; 9 nucleotides align to TRBD1. Germline V gene lookup returns CDR1 MNHNY and CDR2 SVGAGI (reference sequence). The CDR3 runs to 15 residues. V lost 6 bases, J lost 5 bases, and 8 bases stayed unmatched. The CDR3 DNA follows: TGTGCCAGCAGGCCAATGGACAGGGGATATCAGCCCCAGCATTTT. This gives the protein CASRPMDRGYQPQHF.

There are a few counts of this clonotype. The rearrangement links TRBV20-1 to TRBJ2-5; D perhaps matches TRBD1 (6 bases). Trimming shortened V by 3 bases and J by 4 bases, and 9 bases separated the two germline ends. The germline gives CDR1 DFQATT, CDR2 SNEGSKA (reference sequence). The CDR3 length is 12 residues. The CDR3 protein is CSASPRGETQYF. The CDR3 DNA reads as TGCAGTGCTAGTCCCAGGGGAGAGACCCAGTACTTC.

This clonotype has only a few counts. The V call is TRBV5-1, the J call TRBJ1-2; 8 bases are a match to TRBD1. The CDR3 is 14 residues long. J was trimmed by 7 bases and V by 2 bases; bases with no gene match: 7. Germline V gene data show CDR1 as SGHRS and CDR2 as YFSETQ. The DNA for the CDR3 is TGCGCCAGCAGCTTATGGCAGGGGGCATCTGGCTACACCTTC. Translating gives CASSLWQGASGYTF. The full variable domain, rest sourced from reference TRBV5-1 and TRBJ1-2, is KAGVTQTPRYLIKTRGQQVTLSCSPISGHRSVSWYQQTPGQGLQFLFEYFSETQRNKGNFPGRFSGRQFSNSRSEMNVSTLELGDSALYLCASSLWQGASGYTFGSGTRLTVV.

The CDR3, as DNA: TGCAGTGCTAGAAACCTAGCGGGAGTAGAGACCCAGTACTTC. It specifies CSARNLAGVETQYF. The chain has TRBV20-1 and TRBJ2-5; 10 nucleotides agree with TRBD2. Germline V gene data show CDR1 as DFQATT and CDR2 as SNEGSKA (reference sequence). Trimming took 2 bases from V and 4 from J; bases not matched to a gene: 4. The CDR3 consists of 14 residues.

There are many counts of this clonotype. The chain links TRBV30 to TRBJ1-6; D unresolved. CDR3 length: 15 residues. Trimming stripped 2 bases from V and 1 base from J, with 9 bases between. Germline V gene sequence: CDR1 GTSNPN, CDR2 SVGIG (reference sequence). The CDR3 nucleotides are TGTGCCTGGAGTACCTTCCCGTCCTATAATTCACCCCTCCACTTT. Amino acid sequence: CAWSTFPSYNSPLHF.

The CDR3 sequence: CASRRQGPGGQPQHF. Written as DNA, the CDR3 is TGTGCCAGCAGAAGACAGGGCCCTGGTGGTCAGCCCCAGCATTTT. The V call is TRBV28, the J call TRBJ1-5, with 7 bases fitting TRBD1. Germline V CDR1 and CDR2: MDHEN, SYDVKM. V was clipped by 6 bases and J by 6 bases; unmatched bases: 11. CDR3 size: 15 residues.

The chain couples TRBV3-1 to TRBJ1-5; D gene uncertain. Trimming took 0 bases from V and 4 from J, leaving 7 bases between them. The CDR3 is 14 residues long. Germline CDR1 is LGHDT and CDR2 is YNNKEL (reference sequence). This CDR3 reads CASSQDFRNQPQHF. Here the CDR3 DNA reads TGTGCCAGCAGCCAAGATTTCAGGAATCAGCCCCAGCATTTT.